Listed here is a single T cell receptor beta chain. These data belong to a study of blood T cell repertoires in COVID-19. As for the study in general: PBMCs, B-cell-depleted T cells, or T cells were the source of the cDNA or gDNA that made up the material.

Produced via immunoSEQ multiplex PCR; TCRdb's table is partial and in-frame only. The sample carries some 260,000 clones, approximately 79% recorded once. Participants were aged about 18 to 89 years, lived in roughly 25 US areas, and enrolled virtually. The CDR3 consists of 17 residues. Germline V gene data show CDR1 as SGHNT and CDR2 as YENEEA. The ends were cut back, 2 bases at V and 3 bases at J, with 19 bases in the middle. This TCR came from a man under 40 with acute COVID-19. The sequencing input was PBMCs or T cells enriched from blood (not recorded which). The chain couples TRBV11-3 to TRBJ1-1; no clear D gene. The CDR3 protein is CASSLNEWAKIHTEAFF. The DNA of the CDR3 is TGTGCCAGCAGCTTAAACGAGTGGGCTAAGATACACACTGAAGCTTTCTTT.